This T cell receptor (beta chain) was obtained from a study of patients and donors after allogeneic stem cell transplantation. Via MiXCR, TCRdb re-called the RT-PCR reads, giving one row per CDR3 protein. The sample lists about 960,000 distinct CDR3 sequences, around 17% occurring once. V was clipped by 6 bases and J by 4 bases; unmatched bases: 4. Germline V gene lookup returns CDR1 SQVTM and CDR2 ANQGSEA. The CDR3 spans 12 residues. The chain joins TRBV29-1 to TRBJ2-5; 8 bases line up with TRBD1. This sequence was found in a human donor who was either an allogeneic HSCT recipient or a stem cell or donor lymphocyte infusion donor (not recorded which). It is not recorded whose cells these are; they may come from a transplant donor. The sequencing sample was made of blood, either unsorted or a sorted T cell fraction (not recorded which). The CDR3 sequence: CSVTGVGETQYF. The CDR3, as DNA: TGCAGCGTGACAGGGGTGGGAGAGACCCAGTACTTC.